The clone carrying this T cell receptor (beta chain) was seen just once. Its matching antigen is unknown. Sequencing was performed with immunoSEQ multiplex PCR; in TCRdb, only in-frame clones are kept and a portion is missing. The data contain 100,000 to 150,000 clones, around 90% of them singletons. This entry is derived from a study of T cell responses to AZD1222 COVID-19 vaccine. CDR1 and CDR2 from the germline V gene are GTSNPN and SVGIG (reference sequence). This CDR3 contains 13 residues. V gave up 7 bases and J gave up 0 bases, with 10 bases separating them. Study-level points and caveats: Dominant at 160-218 and 743-854, vaccine-associated CD4 TCRs also spanned spike.

This clonotype originated in an adult in good health. This chain links TRBV30 with TRBJ1-3; D not resolved. The starting material was peripheral blood, obtained on day 0 of AZD1222 vaccination. The CDR3, as DNA: TGTGCCTCTACGAGGGTCTCTGGAAACACCATATATTTT. This encodes CASTRVSGNTIYF. Variable domain in full (rest from reference TRBV30 and TRBJ1-3): SQTIHQWPATLVQPVGSPLSLECTVEGTSNPNLYWYRQAAGRGLQLLFYSVGIGQISSEVPQNLSASRPQDRQFILSSKKLLLSDSGFYLCASTRVSGNTIYFGEGSWLTVV.